This T cell receptor (beta chain) was captured in a study of cytomegalovirus exposure and HLA in healthy donors. The CDR3 consists of 12 residues. Germline assignment: CDR1 ENHRY and CDR2 SYGVKD. V lost 10 bases and J lost 8, with 14 bases in between. This clone was seen a handful of times. The PCR had 60 Vbeta and 13 Jbeta primers. Generated by immunoSEQ multiplex PCR, the TCRdb table keeps only in-frame clones and is missing some. The sample carries 100,000 to 150,000 clones, more than 9% recorded once. The chain has TRBV10-3 and TRBJ1-4; D gene ambiguous. The TCR comes from a woman between 18 and 29 years old in good health and CMV-seropositive. Sample: PBMCs. The CDR3 DNA reads as TGTGCCACTCAGACACTAGGGGAAAAACTGTTTTTT. Encoded protein: CATQTLGEKLFF.